The entry below describes one T cell receptor (beta chain). After removal of 2 bases from V and 8 bases from J, the junction contained 5 bases not matched to a gene. In germline, CDR1 is SGHRS, CDR2 YFSETQ. The CDR3 is 14 amino acids. These data originate in a study of T cell changes during pregnancy in multiple sclerosis. Only in-frame clones appear in the TCRdb table, and some are missing; sequencing was by immunoSEQ multiplex PCR. The table includes about 49,000 clones, roughly 89% detected once. This sequence joins TRBV5-1 and TRBJ2-1; 9 positions agree with TRBD1. The sequence derives from a female donor in good health, enrolled as a control in a pregnancy study. The sequences come from peripheral blood, collected after pregnancy. The CDR3 here is CASSFRDREDEQFF. CDR3 sequence (DNA): TGCGCCAGCAGCTTCCGGGACAGGGAAGATGAGCAGTTCTTC.